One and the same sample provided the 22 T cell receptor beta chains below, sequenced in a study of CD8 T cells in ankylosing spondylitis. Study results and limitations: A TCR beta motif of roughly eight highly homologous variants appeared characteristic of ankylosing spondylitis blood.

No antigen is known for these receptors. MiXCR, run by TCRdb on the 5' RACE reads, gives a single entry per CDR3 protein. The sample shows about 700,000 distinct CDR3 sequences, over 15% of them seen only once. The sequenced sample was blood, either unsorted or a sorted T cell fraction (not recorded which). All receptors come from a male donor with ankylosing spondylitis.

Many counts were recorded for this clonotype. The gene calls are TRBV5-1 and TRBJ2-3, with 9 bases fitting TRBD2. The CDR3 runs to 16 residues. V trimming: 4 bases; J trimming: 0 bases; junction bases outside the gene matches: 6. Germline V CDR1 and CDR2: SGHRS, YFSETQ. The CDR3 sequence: CASSQTSGSSTDTQYF. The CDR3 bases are TGCGCCAGCAGCCAGACTAGCGGCTCTAGCACAGATACGCAGTATTTT.

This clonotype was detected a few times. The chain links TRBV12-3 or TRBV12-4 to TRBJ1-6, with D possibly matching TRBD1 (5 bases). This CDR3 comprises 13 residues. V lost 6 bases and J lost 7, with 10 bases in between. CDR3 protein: CASRTGGNSPLHF. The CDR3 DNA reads TGTGCCAGCAGGACTGGGGGAAATTCACCCCTCCACTTT.

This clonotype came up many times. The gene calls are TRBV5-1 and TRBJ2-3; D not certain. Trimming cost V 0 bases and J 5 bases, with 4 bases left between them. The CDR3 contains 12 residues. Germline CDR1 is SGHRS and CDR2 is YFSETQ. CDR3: CASSLAEDTQYF. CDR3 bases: TGCGCCAGCAGCTTGGCCGAAGATACGCAGTATTTT.

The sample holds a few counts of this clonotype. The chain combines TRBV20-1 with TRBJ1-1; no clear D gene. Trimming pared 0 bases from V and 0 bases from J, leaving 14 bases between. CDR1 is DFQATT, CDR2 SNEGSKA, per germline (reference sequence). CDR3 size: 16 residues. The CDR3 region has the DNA TGCAGTGCTAGAGATCCGTACGAGGGCATGAACACTGAAGCTTTCTTT. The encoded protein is CSARDPYEGMNTEAFF.

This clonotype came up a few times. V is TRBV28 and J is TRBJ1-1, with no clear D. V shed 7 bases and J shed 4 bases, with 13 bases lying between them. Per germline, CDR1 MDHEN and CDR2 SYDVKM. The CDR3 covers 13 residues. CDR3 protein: CASKFQVGTEAFF. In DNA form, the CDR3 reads TGTGCCAGCAAATTTCAGGTGGGCACTGAAGCTTTCTTT.

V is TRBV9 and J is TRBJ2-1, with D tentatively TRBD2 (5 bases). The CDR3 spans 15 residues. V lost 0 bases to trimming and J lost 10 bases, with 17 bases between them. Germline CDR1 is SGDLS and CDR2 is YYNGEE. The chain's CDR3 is CASSVGERSDGEQFF. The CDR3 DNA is TGTGCCAGCAGCGTAGGGGAGCGTTCGGATGGGGAGCAGTTCTTC.

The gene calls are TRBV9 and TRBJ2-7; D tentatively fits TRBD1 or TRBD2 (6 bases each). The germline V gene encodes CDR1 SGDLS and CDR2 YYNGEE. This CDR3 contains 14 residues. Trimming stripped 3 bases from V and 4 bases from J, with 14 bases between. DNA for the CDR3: TGTGCCAGCAGCGCTGACAGGCGGGGATACGAGCAGTACTTC. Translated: CASSADRRGYEQYF.

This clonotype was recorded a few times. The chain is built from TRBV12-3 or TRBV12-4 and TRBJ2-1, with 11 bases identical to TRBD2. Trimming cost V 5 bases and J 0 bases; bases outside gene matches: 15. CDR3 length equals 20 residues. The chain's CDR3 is CASSLQRGSGGDSSYNEQFF. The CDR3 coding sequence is TGTGCCAGCAGTCTACAGAGGGGTAGCGGGGGGGATAGCTCCTACAATGAGCAGTTCTTC.

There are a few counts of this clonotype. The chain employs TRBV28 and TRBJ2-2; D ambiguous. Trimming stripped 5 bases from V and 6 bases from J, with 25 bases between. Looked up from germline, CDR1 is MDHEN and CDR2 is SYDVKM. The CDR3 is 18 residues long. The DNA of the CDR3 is TGTGCCAGCAGTCTCCCGGCCCCGGGCCTTGGGGTGGCCGGGGAGCTGTTTTTT. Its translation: CASSLPAPGLGVAGELFF.

CDR3 sequence reads: CASSPPSGYHEQYF. The CDR3 DNA follows: TGTGCCAGCAGCCCCCCGAGCGGGTACCACGAGCAGTACTTC. V is TRBV11-1 and J is TRBJ2-7; the D gene is possibly TRBD2 (6 bases). Looked up from germline, CDR1 is SGHAT and CDR2 is FQDESV (reference sequence). CDR3 size: 14 residues. The V end lost 5 bases, the J end lost 5 bases, and 16 bases lay between the germline ends.

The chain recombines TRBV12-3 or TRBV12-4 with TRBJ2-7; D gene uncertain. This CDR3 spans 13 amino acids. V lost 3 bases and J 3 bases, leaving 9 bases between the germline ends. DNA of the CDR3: TGTGCCAGCAGTTTTAAGAGATACTACGAGCAGTACTTC. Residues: CASSFKRYYEQYF.

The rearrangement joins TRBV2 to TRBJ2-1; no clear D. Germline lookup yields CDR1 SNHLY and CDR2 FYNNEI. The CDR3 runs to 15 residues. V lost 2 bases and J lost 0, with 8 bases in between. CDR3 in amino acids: CASSERLGSYNEQFF. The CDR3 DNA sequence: TGTGCCAGCAGTGAACGACTGGGCTCCTACAATGAGCAGTTCTTC.

Here the CDR3 reads CASSDQRRSYNEQFF. In nucleotides, the CDR3 is TGTGCCAGCAGTGACCAGCGCAGGAGCTACAATGAGCAGTTCTTC. V gene TRBV25-1 combines with J gene TRBJ2-1; D gene uncertain. The V gene lost 3 bases and the J gene lost 3 bases, with 12 bases spanning the gap. The CDR3 contains 15 residues. Germline V lookup: CDR1 MGHDK, CDR2 SYGVNS. The whole variable domain, filled in from reference TRBV25-1 and TRBJ2-1, reads EADIYQTPRYLVIGTGKKITLECSQTMGHDKMYWYQQDPGMELHLIHYSYGVNSTEKGDLSSESTVSRIRTEHFPLTLESARPSHTSQYLCASSDQRRSYNEQFFGPGTRLTVL.

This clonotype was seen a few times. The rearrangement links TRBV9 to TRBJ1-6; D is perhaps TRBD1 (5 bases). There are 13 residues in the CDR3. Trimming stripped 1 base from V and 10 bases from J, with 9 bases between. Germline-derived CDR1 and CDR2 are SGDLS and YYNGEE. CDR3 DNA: TGTGCCAGCAGCGTAAAGGGGAGCTCACCCCTCCACTTT. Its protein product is CASSVKGSSPLHF.

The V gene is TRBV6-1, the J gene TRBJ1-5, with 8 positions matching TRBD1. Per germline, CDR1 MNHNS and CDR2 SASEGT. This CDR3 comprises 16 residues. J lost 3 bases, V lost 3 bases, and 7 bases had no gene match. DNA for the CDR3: TGTGCCAGCAGTGATGCGACAGGGGCGTCCAATCAGCCCCAGCATTTT. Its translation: CASSDATGASNQPQHF.

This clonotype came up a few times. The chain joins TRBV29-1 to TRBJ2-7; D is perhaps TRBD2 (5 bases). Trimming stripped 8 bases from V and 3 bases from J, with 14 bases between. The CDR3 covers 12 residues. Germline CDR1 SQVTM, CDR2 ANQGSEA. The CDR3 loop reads CSTRLGNYEQYF. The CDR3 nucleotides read TGCAGCACCCGTCTCGGGAACTACGAGCAGTACTTC.

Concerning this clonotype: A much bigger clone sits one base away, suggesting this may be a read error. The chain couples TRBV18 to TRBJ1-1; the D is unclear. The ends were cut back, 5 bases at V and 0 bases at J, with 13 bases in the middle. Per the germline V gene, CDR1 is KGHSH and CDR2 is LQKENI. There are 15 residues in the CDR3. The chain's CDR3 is CASSSVTCLNTEAFF. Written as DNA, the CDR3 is TGTGCCAGCTCAAGCGTGACATGCCTGAACACTGAAGCTTTCTTT.

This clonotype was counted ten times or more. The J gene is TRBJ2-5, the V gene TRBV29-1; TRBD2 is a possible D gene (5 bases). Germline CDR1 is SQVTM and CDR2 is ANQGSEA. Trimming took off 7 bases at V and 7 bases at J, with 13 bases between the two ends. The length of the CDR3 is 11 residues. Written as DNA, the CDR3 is TGCAGCGCGGGATCGGGTGGGACCCAGTACTTC. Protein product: CSAGSGGTQYF.

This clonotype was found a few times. The CDR3, as DNA: TGCAGCGTCACCGAGGGGGACGAGACCCAGTACTTC. This encodes CSVTEGDETQYF. The chain uses TRBV29-1 and TRBJ2-5, with a weak D call TRBD1 (6 bases). Germline values: CDR1 SQVTM, CDR2 ANQGSEA. The CDR3 has 12 amino acids. The V and J ends lost 6 bases and 5 bases respectively, with 13 bases between them.

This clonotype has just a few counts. The CDR3 spells CSVVYSSTGELFF. The DNA of the CDR3 is TGCAGCGTTGTCTATTCTAGCACCGGGGAGCTGTTTTTT. The chain carries TRBV29-1 and TRBJ2-2; no reliable D call. The CDR3 contains 13 residues. Trimming stripped 4 bases from V and 4 bases from J, with 10 bases between. Germline-derived CDR1 and CDR2 are SQVTM and ANQGSEA.

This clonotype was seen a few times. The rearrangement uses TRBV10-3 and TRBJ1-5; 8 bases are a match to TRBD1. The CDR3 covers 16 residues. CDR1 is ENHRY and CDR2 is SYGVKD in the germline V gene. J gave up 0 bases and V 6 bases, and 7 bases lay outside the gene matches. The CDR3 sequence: CAISDRTGTSNQPQHF. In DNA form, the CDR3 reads TGTGCCATCAGCGACCGGACAGGGACTAGCAATCAGCCCCAGCATTTT.

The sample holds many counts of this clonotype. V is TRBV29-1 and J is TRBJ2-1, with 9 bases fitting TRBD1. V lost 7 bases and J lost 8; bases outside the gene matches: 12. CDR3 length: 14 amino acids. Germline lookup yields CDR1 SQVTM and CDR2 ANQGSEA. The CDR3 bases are TGCAGCGCGCTCCGGGACAGGGTCCGCCATGAGCAGTTCTTC. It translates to CSALRDRVRHEQFF.